This TCR beta chain was obtained from a study of blood T cells in healthy people across ages. The study, taken as a whole, reports: Greater diversity and more naive CD4+ cells were seen in long-lived donors than in aged donors. Age brought a roughly linear fall in TCR beta diversity measured per million T cells.

Aged roughly 6 to 90, donors were systemically healthy Caucasians from Russia. CDR1 MNHEY and CDR2 SMNVEV come from the germline V gene (reference sequence). V trimming: 2 bases; J trimming: 2 bases; junction bases outside the gene matches: 7. The CDR3 sequence is 16 residues long. Through a sample-barcoded 5' primer and a J-beta primer mix, a second PCR was run for 7 to 11 cycles. TCRdb recomputed calls from the 5' RACE reads with MiXCR, one row per CDR3 protein. The sample shows about 780,000 distinct CDR3 sequences, 46% of them seen only once. Of note for this clonotype: Its antigen remains unidentified.

Material: blood. This rearrangement joins TRBV27 to TRBJ2-3; TRBD2 matches 7 bases. This sequence was found in a man aged 80 or over in good health. The CDR3 DNA reads TGTGCCAGCAGTTTAGCCGGGACTACTGACACAGATACGCAGTATTTT. It codes for CASSLAGTTDTDTQYF.